The source of this T cell receptor beta chain is a study of T cells in women clearing cervical HPV infection. Generated by immunoSEQ multiplex PCR, the TCRdb table keeps only in-frame clones and is missing some. The sample has around 29,000 clones; the top ten hold approximately 3%. Regarding this clone: The CDR3 goes on 3 residues after the read ends, and that part is filled in from the germline J gene.

CDR1 LNHDA and CDR2 SQIVND come from the germline V gene (reference sequence). The CDR3 is 14 residues long. The V end lost 7 bases, the J end lost 1 base, and 10 bases lay between the germline ends. Source material: blood buffy coat. The clonotype comes from a woman between 18 and 70 years old with a cervical HPV16 infection that either progressed to CIN3+ or cleared (not recorded which). The gene calls are TRBV19 and TRBJ2-2; TRBD2 might be the D (5 bases). The CDR3 spells CASKAGLNTGELFF. CDR3 DNA (partial): TGTGCCAGTAAGGCGGGTTTGAACACCGGGGAG.